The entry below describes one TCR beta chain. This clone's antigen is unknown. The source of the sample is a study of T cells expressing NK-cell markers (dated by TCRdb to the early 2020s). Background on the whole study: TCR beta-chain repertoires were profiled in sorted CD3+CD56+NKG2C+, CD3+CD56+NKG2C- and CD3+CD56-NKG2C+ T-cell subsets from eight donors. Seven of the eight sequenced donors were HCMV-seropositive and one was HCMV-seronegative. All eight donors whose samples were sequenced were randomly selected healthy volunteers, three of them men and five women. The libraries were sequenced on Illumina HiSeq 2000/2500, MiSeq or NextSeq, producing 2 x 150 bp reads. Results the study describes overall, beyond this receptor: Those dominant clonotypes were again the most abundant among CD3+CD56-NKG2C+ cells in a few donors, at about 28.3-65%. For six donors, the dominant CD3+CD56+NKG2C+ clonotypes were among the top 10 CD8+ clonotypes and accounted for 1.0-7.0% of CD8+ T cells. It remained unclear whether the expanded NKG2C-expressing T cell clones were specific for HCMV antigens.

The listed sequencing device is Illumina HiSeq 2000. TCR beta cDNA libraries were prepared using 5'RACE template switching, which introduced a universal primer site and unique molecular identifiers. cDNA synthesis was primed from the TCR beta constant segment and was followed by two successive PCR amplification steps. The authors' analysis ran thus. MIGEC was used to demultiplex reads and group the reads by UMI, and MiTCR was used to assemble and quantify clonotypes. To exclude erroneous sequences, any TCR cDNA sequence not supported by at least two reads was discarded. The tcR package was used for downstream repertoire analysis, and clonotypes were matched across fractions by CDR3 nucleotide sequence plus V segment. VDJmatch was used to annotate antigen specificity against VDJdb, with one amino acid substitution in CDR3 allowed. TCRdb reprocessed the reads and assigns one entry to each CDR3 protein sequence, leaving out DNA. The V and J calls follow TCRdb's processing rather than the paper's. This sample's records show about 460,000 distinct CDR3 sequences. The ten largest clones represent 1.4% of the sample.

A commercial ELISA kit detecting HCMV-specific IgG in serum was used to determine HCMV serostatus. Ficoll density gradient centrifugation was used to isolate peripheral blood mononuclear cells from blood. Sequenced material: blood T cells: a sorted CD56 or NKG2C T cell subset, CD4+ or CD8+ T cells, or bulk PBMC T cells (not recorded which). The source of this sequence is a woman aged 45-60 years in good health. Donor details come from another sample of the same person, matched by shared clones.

The CDR3 reads CASSLYRAHGGDDGYTF. The rearrangement joined TRBV12-3 or TRBV12-4 to TRBJ1-2; TCRdb's D gene call, TRBD1, goes unchecked for lack of DNA. From the cysteine through the phenylalanine, the CDR3 covers 17 amino acids. The entry carries no DNA sequence.